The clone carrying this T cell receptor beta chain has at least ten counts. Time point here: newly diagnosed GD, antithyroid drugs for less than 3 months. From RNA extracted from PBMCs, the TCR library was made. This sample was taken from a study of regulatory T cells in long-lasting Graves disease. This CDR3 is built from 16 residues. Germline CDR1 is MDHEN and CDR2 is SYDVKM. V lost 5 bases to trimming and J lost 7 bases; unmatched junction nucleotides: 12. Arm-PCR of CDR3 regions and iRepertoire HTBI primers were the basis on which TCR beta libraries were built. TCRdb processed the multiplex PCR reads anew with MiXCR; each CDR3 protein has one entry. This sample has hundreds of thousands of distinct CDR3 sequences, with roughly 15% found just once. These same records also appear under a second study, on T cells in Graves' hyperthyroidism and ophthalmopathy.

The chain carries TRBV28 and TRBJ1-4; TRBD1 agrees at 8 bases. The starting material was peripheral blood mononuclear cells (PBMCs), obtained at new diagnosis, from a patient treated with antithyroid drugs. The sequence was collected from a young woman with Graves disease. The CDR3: CASSDRGPGPGEKLFF. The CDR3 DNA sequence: TGTGCCAGCAGTGACAGGGGCCCCGGCCCGGGTGAAAAACTGTTTTTT.